This record covers a single T cell receptor (beta chain). Antigen: not known. The entry originates in a study of OX40 agonist ivuxolimab in advanced cancers. Study-wide points: More expanded clones were seen, on average, in CD8+ T cells than in CD4+. There were also nonresponders showing low normalized T-cell clonal expansion.

The table came from immunoSEQ multiplex PCR; TCRdb's copy has only in-frame clones and leaves some out. In the table there are tens of thousands of clones, about 90% of which are singletons. V was cut by 1 base and J by 1 base, with 6 bases left in between. Per germline, CDR1 MGHRA and CDR2 YSYEKL. The CDR3 consists of 14 residues. This receptor was obtained from an adult with an advanced solid tumor such as melanoma, head and neck, liver or kidney cancer. Specimen: CD4+ or CD8+ T cells sorted from blood, collected in a trial of the OX40 agonist ivuxolimab. The chain has TRBV4-1 and TRBJ2-3; D may be TRBD2 (5 bases). The chain's CDR3 is CASSQAAGTDTQYF. The CDR3, as DNA: TGCGCCAGCAGCCAAGCAGCGGGCACAGATACGCAGTATTTT.